The present TCR beta chain was sequenced within a study of CD8+ T cells in alopecia areata. For the study at large: Dosing spanned 6 to 18 months on tofacitinib, then 6 months off drug.

As regards this clone: What it recognizes is unknown.

Trimming pared 2 bases from V and 1 base from J, leaving 2 bases between. Germline assignment: CDR1 MGHDK and CDR2 SYGVNS. The CDR3 runs 12 residues. Treatment of the sample: oral pan-JAK inhibitor, 5-10 mg twice daily. Peripheral blood samples and lesional scalp punch biopsies were obtained from alopecia areata patients. Once RNA had been extracted, it was reverse transcribed into cDNA to act as the sequencing template. Profiled with immunoSEQ multiplex PCR; TCRdb holds only in-frame clones, not every one. Of fewer than 250,000 clones in the sample, 35% to 40% were seen once. Findings and caveats of the study: Persistence in scalp and blood during tofacitinib was observed for many expanded lesional clones.

The sample here was CD4+ T cells sorted from blood, taken at approximately week 30, from a patient treated with tofacitinib. The chain links TRBV25-1 to TRBJ2-5, with D hard to call. This TCR came from a human donor with alopecia areata. CDR3: CASSEPQETQYF. The CDR3 coding sequence is TGTGCCAGCAGTGAACCCCAAGAGACCCAGTACTTC.